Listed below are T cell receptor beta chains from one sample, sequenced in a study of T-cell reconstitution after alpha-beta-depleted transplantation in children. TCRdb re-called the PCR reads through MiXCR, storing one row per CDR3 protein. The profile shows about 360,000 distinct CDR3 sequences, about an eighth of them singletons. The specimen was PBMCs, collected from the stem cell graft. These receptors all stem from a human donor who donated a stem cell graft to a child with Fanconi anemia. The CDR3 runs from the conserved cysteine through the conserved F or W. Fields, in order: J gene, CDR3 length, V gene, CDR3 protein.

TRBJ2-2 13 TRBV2 CASRERGTGELFF
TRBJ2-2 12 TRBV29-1 CSGGQNTGELFF
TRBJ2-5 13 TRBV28 CASSLMQQGTQYF
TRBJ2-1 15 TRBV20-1 CSAPGLATSYNEQFF
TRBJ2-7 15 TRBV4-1 CASSQLSAGMDEQYF
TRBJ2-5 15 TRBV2 CASRQDLPIQETQYF
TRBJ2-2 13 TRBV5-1 CASKAVNTGELFF
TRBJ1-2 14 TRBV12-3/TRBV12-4 CASRGQGGLGGYTF
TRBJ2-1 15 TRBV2 CASTPGQGAYNEQFF
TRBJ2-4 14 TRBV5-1 CASSLEQGSDIQYF
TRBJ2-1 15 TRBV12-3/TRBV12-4 CASSLFSGGGNEQFF
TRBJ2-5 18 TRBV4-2 CASSQGLTLAGGHETQYF
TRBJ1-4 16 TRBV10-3 CAISDTGASTNEKLFF
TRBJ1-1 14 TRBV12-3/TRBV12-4 CASREGQAYTEAFF
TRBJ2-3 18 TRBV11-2 CASSLEFSVGLGTDTQYF
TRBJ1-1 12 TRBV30 CAWDPGAPEAFF
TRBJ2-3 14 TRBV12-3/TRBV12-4 CASSRGQSTDTQYF
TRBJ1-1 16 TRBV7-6 CASSLEFPGQGSEAFF
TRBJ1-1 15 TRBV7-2 CASSLQGFGVTEAFF
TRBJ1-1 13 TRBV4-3 CASSQEGVVGAFF
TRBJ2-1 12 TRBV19 CASTDGYNEQFF
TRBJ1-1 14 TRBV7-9 CASSLAAEGSEAFF
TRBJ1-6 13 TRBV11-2 CASSLVDDSPLHF
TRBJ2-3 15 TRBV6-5 CASSYMARSGFTQYF